The entry below describes one T cell receptor beta chain. These data are taken from a study of blood T cell repertoires in COVID-19. TCRdb's copy holds only in-frame clones and misses some; the assay was immunoSEQ multiplex PCR. The top ten clones hold approximately 25% of a sample with approximately 120,000 clones, around four fifths of them seen once. Trimming took 5 bases from V and 3 from J, leaving 10 bases between them. Germline V lookup: CDR1 LNHDA, CDR2 SQIVND (reference sequence). This CDR3 is 13 amino acids long. This TCR was recovered from a human donor in a cohort sampled during active COVID-19. This chain connects TRBV19 to TRBJ1-1; a weak D match, TRBD1 (6 bases). The source material was peripheral blood. The CDR3 DNA is TGTGCCAGTAGTGATTACAGGGACACTGAAGCTTTCTTT. It yields the protein CASSDYRDTEAFF.